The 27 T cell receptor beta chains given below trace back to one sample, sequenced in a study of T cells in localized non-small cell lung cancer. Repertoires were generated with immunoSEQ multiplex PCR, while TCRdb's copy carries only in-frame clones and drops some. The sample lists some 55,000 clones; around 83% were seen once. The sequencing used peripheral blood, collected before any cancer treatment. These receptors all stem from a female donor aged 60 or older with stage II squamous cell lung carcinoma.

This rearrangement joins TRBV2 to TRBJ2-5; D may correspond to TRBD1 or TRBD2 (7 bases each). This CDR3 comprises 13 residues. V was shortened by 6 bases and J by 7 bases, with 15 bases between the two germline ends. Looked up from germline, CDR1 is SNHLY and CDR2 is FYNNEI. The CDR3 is CASRAGGGGTQYF. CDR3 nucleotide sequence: TGTGCCAGCAGGGCAGGGGGGGGAGGGACCCAGTACTTC.

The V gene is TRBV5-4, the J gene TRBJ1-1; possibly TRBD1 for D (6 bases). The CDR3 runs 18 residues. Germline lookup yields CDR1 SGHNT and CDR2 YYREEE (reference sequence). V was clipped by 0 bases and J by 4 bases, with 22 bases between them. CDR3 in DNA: TGTGCCAGCAGCTTGGATGGGGGGCGCCCCGGGGCGGGCACTGAAGCTTTCTTT. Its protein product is CASSLDGGRPGAGTEAFF.

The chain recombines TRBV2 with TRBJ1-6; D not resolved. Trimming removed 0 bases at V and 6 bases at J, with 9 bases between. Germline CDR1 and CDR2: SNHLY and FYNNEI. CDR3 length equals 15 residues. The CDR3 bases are TGTGCCAGCAGTGAAGCCGCCGGGATTAATTCACCCCTCCACTTT. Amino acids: CASSEAAGINSPLHF.

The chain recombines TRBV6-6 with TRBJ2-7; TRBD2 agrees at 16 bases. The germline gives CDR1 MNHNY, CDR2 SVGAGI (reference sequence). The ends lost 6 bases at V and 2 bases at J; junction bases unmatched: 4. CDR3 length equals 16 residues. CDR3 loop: CASRGTSGGVAYEQYF. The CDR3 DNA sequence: TGTGCCAGCAGGGGGACTAGCGGGGGGGTCGCCTACGAGCAGTACTTC.

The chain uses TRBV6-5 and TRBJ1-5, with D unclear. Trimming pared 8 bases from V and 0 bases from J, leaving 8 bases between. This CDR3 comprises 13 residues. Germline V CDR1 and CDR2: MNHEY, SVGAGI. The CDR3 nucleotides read TGTGCCAGCGCCGGTGGTAGCAATCAGCCCCAGCATTTT. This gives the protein CASAGGSNQPQHF.

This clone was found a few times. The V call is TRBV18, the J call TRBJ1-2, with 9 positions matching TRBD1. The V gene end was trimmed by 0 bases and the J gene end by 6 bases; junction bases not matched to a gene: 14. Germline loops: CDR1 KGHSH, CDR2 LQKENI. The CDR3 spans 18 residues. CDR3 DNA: TGTGCCAGCTCACCACCGTGGGTCGCTTTGGGGACAGGGAATGGCTACACCTTC. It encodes CASSPPWVALGTGNGYTF. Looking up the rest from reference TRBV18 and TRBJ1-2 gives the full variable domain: NAGVMQNPRHLVRRRGQEARLRCSPMKGHSHVYWYRQLPEEGLKFMVYLQKENIIDESGMPKERFSAEFPKEGPSILRIQQVVRGDSAAYFCASSPPWVALGTGNGYTFGSGTRLTVV.

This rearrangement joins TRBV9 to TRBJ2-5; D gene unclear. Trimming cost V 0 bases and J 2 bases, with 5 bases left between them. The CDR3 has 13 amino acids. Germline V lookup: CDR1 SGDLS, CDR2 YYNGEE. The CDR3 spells CASSVATQETQYF. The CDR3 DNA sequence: TGTGCCAGCAGCGTAGCAACACAAGAGACCCAGTACTTC.

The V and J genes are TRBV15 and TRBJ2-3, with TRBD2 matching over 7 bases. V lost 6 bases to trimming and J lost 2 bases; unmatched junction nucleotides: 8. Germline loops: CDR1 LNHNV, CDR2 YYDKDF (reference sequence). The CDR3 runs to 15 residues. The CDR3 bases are TGTGCCACCAGTCTCAGCGGGGATAACACAGATACGCAGTATTTT. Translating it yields CATSLSGDNTDTQYF. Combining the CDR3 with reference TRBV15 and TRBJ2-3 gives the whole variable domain DAMVIQNPRYQVTQFGKPVTLSCSQTLNHNVMYWYQQKSSQAPKLLFHYYDKDFNNEADTPDNFQSRRPNTSFCFLDIRSPGLGDTAMYLCATSLSGDNTDTQYFGPGTRLTVL.

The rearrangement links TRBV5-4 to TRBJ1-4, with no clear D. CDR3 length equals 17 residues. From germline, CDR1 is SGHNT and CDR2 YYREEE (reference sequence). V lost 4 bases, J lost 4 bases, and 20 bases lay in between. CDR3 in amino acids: CASSPVPTSYDNEKLFF. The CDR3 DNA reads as TGTGCCAGCAGCCCGGTCCCGACCTCCTATGATAATGAAAAACTGTTTTTT.

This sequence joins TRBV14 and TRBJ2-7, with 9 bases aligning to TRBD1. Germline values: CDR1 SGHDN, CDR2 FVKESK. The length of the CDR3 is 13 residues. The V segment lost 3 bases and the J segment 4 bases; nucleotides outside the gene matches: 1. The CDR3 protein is CASSQDRGYEQYF. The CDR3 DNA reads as TGTGCCAGCAGCCAGGACAGGGGATACGAGCAGTACTTC.

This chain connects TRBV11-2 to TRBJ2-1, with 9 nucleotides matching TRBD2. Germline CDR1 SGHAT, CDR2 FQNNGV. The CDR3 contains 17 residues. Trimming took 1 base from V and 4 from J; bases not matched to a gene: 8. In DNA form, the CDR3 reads TGTGCCAGCAGCTTAGGGGTTTCGACTAGCGGATACAATGAGCAGTTCTTC. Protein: CASSLGVSTSGYNEQFF.

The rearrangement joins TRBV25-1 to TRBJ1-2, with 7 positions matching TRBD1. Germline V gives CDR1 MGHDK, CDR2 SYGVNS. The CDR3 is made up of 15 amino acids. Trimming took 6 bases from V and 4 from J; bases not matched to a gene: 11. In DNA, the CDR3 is TGTGCCAGCAGAGGGGCCCGGGGACAGTCCTATGGCTACACCTTC. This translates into CASRGARGQSYGYTF.

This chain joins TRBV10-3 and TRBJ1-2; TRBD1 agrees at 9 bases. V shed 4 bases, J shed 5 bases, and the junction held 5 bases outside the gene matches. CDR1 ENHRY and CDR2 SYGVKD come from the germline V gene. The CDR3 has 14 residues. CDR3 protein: CAISGQGVKYGYTF. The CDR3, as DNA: TGTGCCATCAGTGGACAGGGGGTAAAATATGGCTACACCTTC.

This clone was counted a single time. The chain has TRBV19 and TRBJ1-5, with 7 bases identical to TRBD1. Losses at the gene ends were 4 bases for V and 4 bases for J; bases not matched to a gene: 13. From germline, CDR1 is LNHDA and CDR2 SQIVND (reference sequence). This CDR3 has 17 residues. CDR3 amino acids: CASSTLLRQGGNQPQHF. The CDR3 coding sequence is TGTGCCAGTAGTACTCTCCTCCGACAGGGAGGGAATCAGCCCCAGCATTTT.

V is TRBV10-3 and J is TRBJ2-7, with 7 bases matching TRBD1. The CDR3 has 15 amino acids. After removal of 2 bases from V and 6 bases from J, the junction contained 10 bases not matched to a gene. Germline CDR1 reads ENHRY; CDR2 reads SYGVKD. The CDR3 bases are TGTGCCATCAGTGAGGGAACGGGACAGCTGGGCGAGCAGTACTTC. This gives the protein CAISEGTGQLGEQYF.

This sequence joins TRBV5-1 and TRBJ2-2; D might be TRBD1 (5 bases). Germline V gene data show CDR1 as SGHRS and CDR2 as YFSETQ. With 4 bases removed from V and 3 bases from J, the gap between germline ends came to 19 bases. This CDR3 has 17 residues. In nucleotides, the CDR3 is TGCGCCAGCAGCCTTTTCGGGCAGGGTGCGGACACCGGGGAGCTGTTTTTT. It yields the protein CASSLFGQGADTGELFF. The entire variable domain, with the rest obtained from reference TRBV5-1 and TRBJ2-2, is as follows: KAGVTQTPRYLIKTRGQQVTLSCSPISGHRSVSWYQQTPGQGLQFLFEYFSETQRNKGNFPGRFSGRQFSNSRSEMNVSTLELGDSALYLCASSLFGQGADTGELFFGEGSRLTVL.

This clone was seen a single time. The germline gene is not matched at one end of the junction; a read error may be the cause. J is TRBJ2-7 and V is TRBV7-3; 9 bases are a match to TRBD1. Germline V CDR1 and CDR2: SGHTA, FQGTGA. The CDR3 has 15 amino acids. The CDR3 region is CASSFTGGESFEQYF. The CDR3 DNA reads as TGTGCCAGCAGCTTCACAGGGGGCGAATCCTTCGAGCAGTACTTC.

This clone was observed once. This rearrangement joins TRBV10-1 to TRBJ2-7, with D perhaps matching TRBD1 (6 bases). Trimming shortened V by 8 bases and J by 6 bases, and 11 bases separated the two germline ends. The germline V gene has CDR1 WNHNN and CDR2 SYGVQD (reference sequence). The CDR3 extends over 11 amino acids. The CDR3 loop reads CASGTPSEQYF. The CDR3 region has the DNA TGCGCCAGCGGGACACCTTCCGAGCAGTACTTC.

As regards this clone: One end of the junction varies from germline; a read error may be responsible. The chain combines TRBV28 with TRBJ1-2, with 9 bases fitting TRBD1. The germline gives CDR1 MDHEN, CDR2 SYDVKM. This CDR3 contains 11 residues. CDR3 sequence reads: CASSIPGTGSF. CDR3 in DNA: TGTGCCAGCAGTATACCGGGGACAGGGAGCTTC.

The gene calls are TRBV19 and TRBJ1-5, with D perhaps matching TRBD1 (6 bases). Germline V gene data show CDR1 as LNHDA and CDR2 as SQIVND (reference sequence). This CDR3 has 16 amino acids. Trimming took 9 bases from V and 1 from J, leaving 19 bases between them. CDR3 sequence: CASQGRGTLSNQPQHF. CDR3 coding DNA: TGTGCCAGCCAGGGGAGAGGGACGTTGAGCAATCAGCCCCAGCATTTT.

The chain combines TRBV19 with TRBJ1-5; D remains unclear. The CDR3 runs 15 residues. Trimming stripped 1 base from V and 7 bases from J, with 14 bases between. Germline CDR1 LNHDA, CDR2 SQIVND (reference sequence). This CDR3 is CASSIGAGFEQPQHF. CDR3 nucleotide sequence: TGTGCCAGTAGTATAGGCGCAGGATTTGAGCAGCCCCAGCATTTT.

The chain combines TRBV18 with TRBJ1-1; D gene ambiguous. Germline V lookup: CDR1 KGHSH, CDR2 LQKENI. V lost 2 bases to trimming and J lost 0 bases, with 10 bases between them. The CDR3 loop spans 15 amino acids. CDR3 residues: CASSPTHTLNTEAFF. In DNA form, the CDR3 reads TGTGCCAGCTCACCAACGCACACTTTGAACACTGAAGCTTTCTTT.

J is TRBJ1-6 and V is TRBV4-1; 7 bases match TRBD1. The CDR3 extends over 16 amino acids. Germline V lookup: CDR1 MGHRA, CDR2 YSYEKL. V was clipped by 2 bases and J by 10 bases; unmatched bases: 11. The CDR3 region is CASSQTGTEKYSPLHF. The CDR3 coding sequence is TGCGCCAGCAGCCAAACGGGGACAGAAAAATACTCACCCCTCCACTTT.

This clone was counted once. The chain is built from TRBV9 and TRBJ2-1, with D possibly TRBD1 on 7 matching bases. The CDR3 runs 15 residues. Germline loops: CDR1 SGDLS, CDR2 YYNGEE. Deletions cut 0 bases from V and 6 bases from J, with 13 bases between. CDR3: CASSVDQGGFNEQFF. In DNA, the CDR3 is TGTGCCAGCAGCGTAGACCAGGGGGGCTTCAATGAGCAGTTCTTC.

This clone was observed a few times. CDR3 sequence reads: CASSPRGTFTDTQYF. The DNA of the CDR3 is TGTGCCAGCAGCCCGCGGGGGACCTTTACAGATACGCAGTATTTT. The rearrangement joins TRBV9 to TRBJ2-3, with 7 bases identical to TRBD2. J gave up 3 bases and V 4 bases, and 8 bases lay outside the gene matches. The CDR3 sequence is 15 residues long. Germline loops: CDR1 SGDLS, CDR2 YYNGEE. The whole variable domain, filled in from reference TRBV9 and TRBJ2-3, reads DSGVTQTPKHLITATGQRVTLRCSPRSGDLSVYWYQQSLDQGLQFLIQYYNGEERAKGNILERFSAQQFPDLHSELNLSSLELGDSALYFCASSPRGTFTDTQYFGPGTRLTVL.

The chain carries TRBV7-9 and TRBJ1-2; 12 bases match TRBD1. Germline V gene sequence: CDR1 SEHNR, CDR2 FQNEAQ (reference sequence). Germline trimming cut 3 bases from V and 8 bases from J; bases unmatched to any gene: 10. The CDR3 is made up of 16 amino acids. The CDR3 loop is CASSFVGTGGMEGYTF. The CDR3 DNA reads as TGTGCCAGCAGCTTCGTTGGGACAGGGGGCATGGAGGGCTACACCTTC.

The CDR3 loop reads CASSLGGYGTGGLNTEAFF. The CDR3 bases are TGTGCCAGCAGCTTAGGAGGTTACGGGACAGGGGGCCTGAACACTGAAGCTTTCTTT. The chain recombines TRBV7-6 with TRBJ1-1, with TRBD1 identical over 12 bases. There are 19 residues in the CDR3. Germline lookup yields CDR1 SGHVS and CDR2 FNYEAQ. V dropped 1 base and J dropped 0; count of bases not matched to a gene: 9.